This T cell receptor beta chain was identified during a study of CD4 T cell repertoires in COVID-19. From germline, CDR1 is LNHDA and CDR2 SQIVND (reference sequence). This CDR3 region has 14 residues. V lost 3 bases and J lost 7; bases outside the gene matches: 4. No culture step preceded sequencing of the ex vivo isolated memory T cells. Repertoires were generated with immunoSEQ multiplex PCR, while TCRdb's copy carries only in-frame clones and drops some. The sample holds 20,000 to 30,000 clones; about 93% are singletons and the top ten take 0.66%. The source of this sequence is a human donor who had COVID-19. The material was circulating follicular helper CD4+ T cells (cTfh) from blood, obtained before the COVID-19 pandemic. This rearrangement joins TRBV19 to TRBJ2-2; 8 bases match TRBD1. The CDR3 DNA reads as TGTGCCAGTAGTATCAGGGGGCAGGACGGGGAGCTGTTTTTT. Encoded protein: CASSIRGQDGELFF.